This TCR beta chain derives from a study of CD8 T cells in ankylosing spondylitis. General study results and limits: From matched ankylosing spondylitis synovial fluid, disease-linked clones were reportedly recovered at significantly enriched levels. Made up of several highly homologous variants, a TCR beta motif appeared characteristic of ankylosing spondylitis blood.

This clonotype appeared many times. The antigen is unknown. A quantitative 5'-RACE method, one with molecular barcodes, was used to make TCR beta libraries. Each CDR3 protein is one row after TCRdb ran MiXCR on the 5' RACE reads. The sample has about 140,000 distinct CDR3 sequences, roughly 8% seen once; the top ten hold more than 7%. Germline CDR1 reads SGHKS; CDR2 reads YYEKEE (reference sequence). V lost 0 bases, J lost 3 bases, and 10 bases lay in between. CDR3 size: 15 residues. The TCR sequence derives from a male donor with ankylosing spondylitis. The chain employs TRBV5-5 and TRBJ2-1, with D possibly matching TRBD1 (6 bases). What was sequenced was synovial fluid, either unsorted or a sorted T cell fraction (not recorded which). CDR3 sequence: CASSLVGTLYNEQFF. Here the CDR3 DNA reads TGTGCCAGCAGCTTGGTGGGGACACTCTACAATGAGCAGTTCTTC. The full variable domain, rest sourced from reference TRBV5-5 and TRBJ2-1, is DAGVTQSPTHLIKTRGQQVTLRCSPISGHKSVSWYQQVLGQGPQFIFQYYEKEERGRGNFPDRFSARQFPNYSSELNVNALLLGDSALYLCASSLVGTLYNEQFFGPGTRLTVL.